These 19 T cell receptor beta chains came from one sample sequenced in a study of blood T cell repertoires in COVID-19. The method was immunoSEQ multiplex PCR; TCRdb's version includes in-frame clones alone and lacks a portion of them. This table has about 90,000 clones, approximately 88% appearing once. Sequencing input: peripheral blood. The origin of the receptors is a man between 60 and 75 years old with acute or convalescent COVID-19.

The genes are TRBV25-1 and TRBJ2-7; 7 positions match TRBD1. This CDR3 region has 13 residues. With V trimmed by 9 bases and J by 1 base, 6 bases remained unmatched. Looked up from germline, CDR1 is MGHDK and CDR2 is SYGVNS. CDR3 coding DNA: TGTGCCAGGGAAGGCAGGGGGTCCTACGAGCAGTACTTC. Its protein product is CAREGRGSYEQYF.

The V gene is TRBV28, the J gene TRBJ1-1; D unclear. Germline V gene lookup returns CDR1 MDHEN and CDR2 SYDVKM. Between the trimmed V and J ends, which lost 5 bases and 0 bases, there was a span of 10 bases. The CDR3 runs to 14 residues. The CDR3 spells CASSLHTLNTEAFF. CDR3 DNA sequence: TGTGCCAGCAGTCTCCACACCTTGAACACTGAAGCTTTCTTT.

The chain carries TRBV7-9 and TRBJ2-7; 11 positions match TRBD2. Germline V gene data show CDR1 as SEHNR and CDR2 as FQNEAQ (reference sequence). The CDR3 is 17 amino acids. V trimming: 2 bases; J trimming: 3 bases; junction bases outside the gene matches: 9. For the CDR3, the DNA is TGTGCCAGCAGCTTATTCGGAGCAGGGACTAGCGGCTACGAGCAGTACTTC. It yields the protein CASSLFGAGTSGYEQYF. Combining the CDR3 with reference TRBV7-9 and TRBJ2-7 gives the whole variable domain DTGVSQNPRHKITKRGQNVTFRCDPISEHNRLYWYRQTLGQGPEFLTYFQNEAQLEKSRLLSDRFSAERPKGSFSTLEIQRTEQGDSAMYLCASSLFGAGTSGYEQYFGPGTRLTVT.

The CDR3 region is CASSPPGRGSYGYTF. CDR3 coding DNA: TGTGCCAGCTCACCACCGGGCAGGGGGTCTTATGGCTACACCTTC. The chain recombines TRBV18 with TRBJ1-2, with TRBD1 matching over 7 bases. This CDR3 region has 15 residues. V trimming: 0 bases; J trimming: 5 bases; junction bases outside the gene matches: 6. The V gene's germline CDR1 is KGHSH and CDR2 LQKENI.

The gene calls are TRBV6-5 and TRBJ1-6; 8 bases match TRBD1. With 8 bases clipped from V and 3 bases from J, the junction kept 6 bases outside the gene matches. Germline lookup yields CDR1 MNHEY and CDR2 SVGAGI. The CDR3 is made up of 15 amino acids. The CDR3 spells CASGSGTGYNSPLHF. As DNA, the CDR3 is TGTGCCAGCGGCTCCGGGACAGGCTATAATTCACCCCTCCACTTT.

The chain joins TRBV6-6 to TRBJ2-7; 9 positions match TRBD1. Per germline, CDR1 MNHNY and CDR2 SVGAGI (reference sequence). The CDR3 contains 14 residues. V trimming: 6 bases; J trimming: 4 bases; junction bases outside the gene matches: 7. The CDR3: CASSVRQGGYEQYF. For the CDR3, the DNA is TGTGCCAGCAGCGTCAGACAGGGGGGTTACGAGCAGTACTTC.

This CDR3 is CASSNPGQGRGNTIYF. The CDR3 DNA reads TGTGCCAGCAGCAACCCGGGACAGGGGAGGGGAAACACCATATATTTT. This chain uses TRBV7-8 with TRBJ1-3; TRBD1 matches at 10 bases. This CDR3 has 16 residues. CDR1 SGHVS and CDR2 FQNEAQ come from the germline V gene. V gave up 5 bases and J gave up 4 bases; unmatched junction bases: 8.

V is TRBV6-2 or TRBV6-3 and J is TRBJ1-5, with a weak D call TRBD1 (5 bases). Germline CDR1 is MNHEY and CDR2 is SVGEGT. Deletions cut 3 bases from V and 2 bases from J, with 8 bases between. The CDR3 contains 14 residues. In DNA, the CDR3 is TGTGCCAGCAGTTATCGGGGGGGCAATCAGCCCCAGCATTTT. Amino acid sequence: CASSYRGGNQPQHF.

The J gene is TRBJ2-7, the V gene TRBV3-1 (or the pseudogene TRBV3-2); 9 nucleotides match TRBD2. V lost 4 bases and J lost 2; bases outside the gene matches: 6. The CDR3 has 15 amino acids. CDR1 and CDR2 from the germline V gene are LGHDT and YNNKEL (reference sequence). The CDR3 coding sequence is TGTGCCAGCAGCCGCCCGACTAGCGGCACCTACGAGCAGTACTTC. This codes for CASSRPTSGTYEQYF.

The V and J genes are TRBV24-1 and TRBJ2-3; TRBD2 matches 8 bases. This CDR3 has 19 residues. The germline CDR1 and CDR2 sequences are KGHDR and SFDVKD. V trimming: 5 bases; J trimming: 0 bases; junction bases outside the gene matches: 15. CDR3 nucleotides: TGTGCCACCAGTGTGGGGCGGGGGGTAGCCACCCCTAGCACAGATACGCAGTATTTT. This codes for CATSVGRGVATPSTDTQYF.

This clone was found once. The CDR3 loop reads CASSPGRSYEQYF. Written as DNA, the CDR3 is TGTGCCAGCAGCCCGGGGAGATCCTACGAGCAGTACTTC. This rearrangement joins TRBV3-1 (or the pseudogene TRBV3-2) to TRBJ2-7, with D possibly being TRBD2 (5 bases). V was pared by 4 bases and J by 1 base, with 8 bases between. Germline V gene lookup returns CDR1 LGHDT and CDR2 YNNKEL (reference sequence). CDR3 length: 13 amino acids.

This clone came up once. The CDR3 bases are TGTGCTAGTGGTTTGGTACTCGGGTATGGCTACACCTTC. This gives the protein CASGLVLGYGYTF. The V call is TRBV12-5, the J call TRBJ1-2; D is unresolved. The CDR3 is made up of 13 amino acids. V was pared by 0 bases and J by 5 bases, with 7 bases between. The germline CDR1 and CDR2 sequences are LGHNT and FRNRAP.

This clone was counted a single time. CDR3 in amino acids: CASSMTVLSYEQYF. As DNA, the CDR3 is TGTGCCAGCAGCATGACAGTCCTCTCCTACGAGCAGTACTTC. The chain couples TRBV11-1 to TRBJ2-7, with D tentatively TRBD1 (5 bases). With 5 bases removed from V and 0 bases from J, the gap between germline ends came to 11 bases. Germline V lookup: CDR1 SGHAT, CDR2 FQDESV (reference sequence). CDR3 length equals 14 residues.

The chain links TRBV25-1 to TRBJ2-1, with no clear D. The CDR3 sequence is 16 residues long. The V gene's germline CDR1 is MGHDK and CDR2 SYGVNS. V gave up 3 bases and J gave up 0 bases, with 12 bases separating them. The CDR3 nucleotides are TGTGCCAGCAGTGATGGCCAGGCAAGCTCCTACAATGAGCAGTTCTTC. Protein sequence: CASSDGQASSYNEQFF.

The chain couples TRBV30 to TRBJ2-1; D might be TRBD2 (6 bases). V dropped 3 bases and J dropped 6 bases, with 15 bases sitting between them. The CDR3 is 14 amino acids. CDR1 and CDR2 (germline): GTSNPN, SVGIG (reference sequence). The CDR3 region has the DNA TGTGCCTGGAGAGGGACTTACCTCTCCAATGAGCAGTTCTTC. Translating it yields CAWRGTYLSNEQFF.

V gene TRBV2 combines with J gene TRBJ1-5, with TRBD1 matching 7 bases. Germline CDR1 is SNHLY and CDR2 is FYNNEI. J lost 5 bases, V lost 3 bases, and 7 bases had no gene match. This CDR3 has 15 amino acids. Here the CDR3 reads CASSDLRQGDQPQHF. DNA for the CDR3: TGTGCCAGCAGTGACCTCCGACAGGGAGATCAGCCCCAGCATTTT.

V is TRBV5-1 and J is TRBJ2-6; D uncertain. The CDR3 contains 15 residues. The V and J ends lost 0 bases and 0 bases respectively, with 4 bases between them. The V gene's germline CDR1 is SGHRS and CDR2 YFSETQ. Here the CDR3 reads CASSLGISGANVLTF. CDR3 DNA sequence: TGCGCCAGCAGCTTGGGTATCTCTGGGGCCAACGTCCTGACTTTC. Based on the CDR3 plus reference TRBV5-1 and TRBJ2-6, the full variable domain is KAGVTQTPRYLIKTRGQQVTLSCSPISGHRSVSWYQQTPGQGLQFLFEYFSETQRNKGNFPGRFSGRQFSNSRSEMNVSTLELGDSALYLCASSLGISGANVLTFGAGSRLTVL.

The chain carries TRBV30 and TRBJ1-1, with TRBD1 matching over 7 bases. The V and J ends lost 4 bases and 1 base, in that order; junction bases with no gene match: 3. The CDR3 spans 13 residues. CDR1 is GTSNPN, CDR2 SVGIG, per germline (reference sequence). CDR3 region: CAWNRGGNTEAFF. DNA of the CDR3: TGTGCCTGGAACAGGGGAGGGAACACTGAAGCTTTCTTT.

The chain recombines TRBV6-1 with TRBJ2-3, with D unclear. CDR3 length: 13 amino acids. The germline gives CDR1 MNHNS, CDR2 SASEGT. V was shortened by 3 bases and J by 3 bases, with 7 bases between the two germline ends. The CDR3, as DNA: TGTGCCAGCAGTGACACCCAGACAGATACGCAGTATTTT. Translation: CASSDTQTDTQYF.